This entry is about one T cell receptor (beta chain). The assay was immunoSEQ multiplex PCR, and TCRdb's table has in-frame clones only and misses some. Of around 83,000 clones listed, 94% were seen once; the top ten hold about 0.25%. The CDR3 contains 13 residues. V was trimmed by 1 base and J by 11 bases, leaving 12 bases between them. CDR1 SGHVS and CDR2 FQNEAQ come from the germline V gene. The data were obtained in a study of technical replicates of blood from several donors. Sequenced: T cells isolated from PBMCs. This sequence originates from a human donor in good health. This rearrangement joins TRBV7-8 to TRBJ2-1, with D possibly matching TRBD2 (6 bases). The CDR3 region is CASSLERRAQQFF. The DNA of the CDR3 is TGTGCCAGCAGCTTAGAGCGGAGGGCCCAGCAGTTCTTC.